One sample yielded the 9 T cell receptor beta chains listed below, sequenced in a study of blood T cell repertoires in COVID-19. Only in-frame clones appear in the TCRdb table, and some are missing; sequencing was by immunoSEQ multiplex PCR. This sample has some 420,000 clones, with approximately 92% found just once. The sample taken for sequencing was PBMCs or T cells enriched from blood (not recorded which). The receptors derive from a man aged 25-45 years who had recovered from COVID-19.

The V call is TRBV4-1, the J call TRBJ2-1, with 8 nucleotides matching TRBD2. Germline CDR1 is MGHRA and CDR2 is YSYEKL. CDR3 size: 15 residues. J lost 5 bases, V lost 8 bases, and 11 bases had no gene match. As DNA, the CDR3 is TGCGCCAGCCACTTCGGGACTAGGGCCGACAATGAGCAGTTCTTC. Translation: CASHFGTRADNEQFF.

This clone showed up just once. CDR3 in DNA: TGTGCCACCAGTCTAGCGGGAGCTTACGAGCAGTACTTC. Its protein product is CATSLAGAYEQYF. The V call is TRBV24-1, the J call TRBJ2-7, with 10 positions matching TRBD2. V lost 6 bases and J lost 4; bases outside the gene matches: 2. Germline V lookup: CDR1 KGHDR, CDR2 SFDVKD. The CDR3 is 13 amino acids.

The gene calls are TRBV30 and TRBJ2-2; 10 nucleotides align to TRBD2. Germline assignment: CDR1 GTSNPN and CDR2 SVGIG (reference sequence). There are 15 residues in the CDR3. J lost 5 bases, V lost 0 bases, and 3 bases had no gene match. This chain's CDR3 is CAWSVVAGGTGELFF. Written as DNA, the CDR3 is TGTGCCTGGAGTGTCGTAGCGGGAGGAACCGGGGAGCTGTTTTTT.

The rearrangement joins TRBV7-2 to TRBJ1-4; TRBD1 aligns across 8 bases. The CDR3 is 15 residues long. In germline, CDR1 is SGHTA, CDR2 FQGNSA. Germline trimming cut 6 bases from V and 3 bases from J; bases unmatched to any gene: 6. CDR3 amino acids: CASREGGQANEKLFF. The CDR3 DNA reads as TGTGCCAGCAGGGAGGGGGGACAGGCTAATGAAAAACTGTTTTTT.

CDR3 nucleotides: TGTGCCAGCAGCCGTGGGGGGTTTCATCAGCCCCAGCATTTT. Protein: CASSRGGFHQPQHF. The rearrangement joins TRBV28 to TRBJ1-5; tentatively, D is TRBD1 (5 bases). The CDR3 sequence is 14 residues long. V dropped 6 bases and J dropped 5 bases, with 14 bases sitting between them. Per germline, CDR1 MDHEN and CDR2 SYDVKM.

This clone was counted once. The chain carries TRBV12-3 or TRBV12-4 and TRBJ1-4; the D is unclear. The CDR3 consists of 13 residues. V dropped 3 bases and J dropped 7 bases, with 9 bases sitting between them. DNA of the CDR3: TGTGCCAGCAGTTTTCTGAGTGGTGAAAAACTGTTTTTT. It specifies CASSFLSGEKLFF.

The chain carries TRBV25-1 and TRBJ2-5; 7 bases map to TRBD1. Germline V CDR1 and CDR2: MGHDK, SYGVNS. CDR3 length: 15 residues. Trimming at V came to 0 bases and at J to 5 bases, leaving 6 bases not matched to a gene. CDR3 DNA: TGTGCCAGCAGTGAATACCTAGGGGGCGGTGAGACCCAGTACTTC. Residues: CASSEYLGGGETQYF.

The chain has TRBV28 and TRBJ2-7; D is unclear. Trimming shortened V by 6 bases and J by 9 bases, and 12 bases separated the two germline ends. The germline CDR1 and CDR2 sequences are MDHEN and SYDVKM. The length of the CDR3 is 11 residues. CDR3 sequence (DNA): TGTGCCAGCAGGTCACTTACGAGGCAGTACTTC. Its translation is CASRSLTRQYF.

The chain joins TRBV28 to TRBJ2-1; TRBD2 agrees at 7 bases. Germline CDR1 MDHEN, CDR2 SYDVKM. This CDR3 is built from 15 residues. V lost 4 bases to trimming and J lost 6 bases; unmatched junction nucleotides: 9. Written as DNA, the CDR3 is TGTGCCAGCAGTTCCCCTGAGGGAGGGCCCAATGAGCAGTTCTTC. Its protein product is CASSSPEGGPNEQFF.